This T cell receptor beta chain emerged from a study of cytomegalovirus exposure and HLA in healthy donors. Study conclusions and caveats: Most likely, a cluster of highly shared sequence variants arose as a sequencing artifact. Earlier findings revealed that most TCR beta V segments proved productive either about 87% or about 30% of the time. The only immune exposure information that was available was CMV serostatus.

Healthy bone marrow donors made up the donors. With regard to this clone: What it binds is unknown.

The PCR had 60 Vbeta and 13 Jbeta primers. Sequenced by immunoSEQ multiplex PCR; TCRdb stores in-frame clones only, minus some. This table holds about 130,000 clones, 70% to 85% found once. Material for sequencing was PBMCs. The clonotype originates from an older woman in good health and CMV-seropositive.

The CDR3 sequence: CASSLVGQGAYGYTF. CDR3 DNA: TGTGCCAGCAGCTTGGTGGGACAGGGGGCTTATGGCTACACCTTC. The chain joins TRBV5-4 to TRBJ1-2, with 12 bases lining up with TRBD1. V was clipped by 0 bases and J by 5 bases; unmatched bases: 2. The CDR3 has 15 amino acids. The germline CDR1 and CDR2 sequences are SGHNT and YYREEE (reference sequence).